This is a list of T cell receptor beta chains from one sample in a study of blood T cell repertoires in COVID-19. The method was immunoSEQ multiplex PCR; TCRdb's version includes in-frame clones alone and lacks a portion of them. The table shows fewer than 400,000 clones, with around nine tenths occurring only once. Sequenced sample: peripheral blood. The receptors here all came from a human donor in a cohort sampled during active COVID-19. CDR3s include the opening cysteine and the closing phenylalanine or tryptophan. D genes are given only for firm matches. Where a row states a size, it is once, few, many or the class of an expanded clone; other rows omit it.

TRBV11-2	.	TRBJ1-2	.	CASSLGGDGYTF
TRBV28	TRBD1	TRBJ2-7	.	CASSTKTGFSYEQYF
TRBV5-1	.	TRBJ2-5	.	CASSPGLQETQYF
TRBV14	TRBD1	TRBJ2-5	once	CASSRDREETQYF
TRBV6-1	.	TRBJ2-3	.	CASSAHGGGLGTDTQYF
TRBV5-1	.	TRBJ2-7	once	CASSLRKPPYEQYF
TRBV5-4	TRBD1	TRBJ1-2	.	CASSSQTGGNYGYTF
TRBV7-9	TRBD2	TRBJ2-1	.	CASSPRGLAEDEQFF
TRBV2	.	TRBJ2-3	few	CASEKRGLNTDTQYF
TRBV6-2/TRBV6-3	TRBD1	TRBJ1-6	.	CASSPGQFNSPLHF
TRBV11-2	TRBD2	TRBJ2-5	.	CASSLTQIAGEKTQYF
TRBV19	.	TRBJ2-3	.	CASSPPGDTQYF
TRBV10-3	TRBD2	TRBJ2-7	.	CATRDGLAVYEQYF
TRBV9	TRBD1	TRBJ2-5	.	CASSDDRGGETQYF
TRBV5-4	.	TRBJ2-1	many	CASSIIGGDYNEQFF
TRBV7-2	.	TRBJ2-3	.	CASSFAGSMNTQYF
TRBV10-3	TRBD2	TRBJ2-7	.	CAISPSGLAGRNEQYF
TRBV10-3	.	TRBJ1-2	.	CAISEVSVGGYTF
TRBV29-1	.	TRBJ1-1	.	CSVDFSEMWNTEAFF
TRBV2	.	TRBJ2-2	.	CASSVTLFVAGELFF
TRBV9	TRBD2	TRBJ2-5	.	CASSVTTSGQETQYF
TRBV28	.	TRBJ2-6	.	CASSQGIGNVLTF
TRBV11-2	TRBD2	TRBJ2-7	.	CASSLDLAGGGYEQYF
TRBV3-1/TRBV3-2	TRBD2	TRBJ2-7	.	CASSQDWASGGREQYF
TRBV4-2	TRBD1	TRBJ2-1	.	CASSQDQGAYNEQFF